This entry lists 22 T cell receptor beta chains sequenced from one sample in a study of shared clonotypes between healthy human individuals. Here immunoSEQ multiplex PCR was the method, and the copy in TCRdb shows in-frame clones only, minus some. The sample carries about 1.1 million clones, approximately 80% recorded once. The sequencing sample was made of memory CD4+ T cells from PBMCs. Subset defined: CD45RA-negative fraction. These receptors all come from a man between 18 and 29 years old in good health. Some clones in this sample may be carry-over from other donors' samples.

The rearrangement joins TRBV18 to TRBJ2-2; D not resolved. Per the germline V gene, CDR1 is KGHSH and CDR2 is LQKENI. This CDR3 has 16 residues. Trimming cost V 3 bases and J 7 bases, with 18 bases left between them. The CDR3 is CASSPVTTTRGGELFF. CDR3 coding DNA: TGTGCCAGCTCACCGGTAACAACTACGAGAGGCGGGGAGCTGTTTTTT.

The rearrangement links TRBV7-2 to TRBJ1-5; tentative D call: TRBD1 (5 bases). In germline, CDR1 is SGHTA, CDR2 FQGNSA. The CDR3 extends over 13 amino acids. The V end was cut by 4 bases, the J end by 7 bases, with 11 bases between. The chain's CDR3 is CASSWQGGQPQHF. The DNA for the CDR3 is TGTGCCAGCAGCTGGCAGGGTGGGCAGCCCCAGCATTTT.

This chain connects TRBV2 to TRBJ2-5; the match to TRBD1 covers 8 bases. Germline values: CDR1 SNHLY, CDR2 FYNNEI. V was pared by 7 bases and J by 1 base, with 8 bases of the junction left unmatched. This CDR3 is built from 15 residues. The CDR3 sequence is CASTRTGNGQETQYF. The CDR3 DNA sequence: TGTGCCAGCACGAGGACAGGGAATGGCCAAGAGACCCAGTACTTC.

Concerning this clone: The identical CDR3 is also encoded by other nucleotide sequences in the sample. The V gene is TRBV18, the J gene TRBJ1-5; D gene unclear. This CDR3 comprises 13 residues. V was clipped by 2 bases and J by 0 bases, with 2 bases between them. Per the germline V gene, CDR1 is KGHSH and CDR2 is LQKENI. The chain's CDR3 is CASSPDSNQPQHF. DNA for the CDR3: TGTGCCAGCTCACCAGATAGCAATCAGCCCCAGCATTTT.

The chain links TRBV5-1 to TRBJ1-1; D unresolved. V lost 6 bases to trimming and J lost 1 base, with 10 bases between them. The CDR3 extends over 13 amino acids. CDR1 SGHRS and CDR2 YFSETQ come from the germline V gene. The CDR3 nucleotides read TGCGCCAGCAAACCGGACGGGAACACTGAAGCTTTCTTT. It codes for CASKPDGNTEAFF. Using reference TRBV5-1 and TRBJ1-1 for the parts outside the CDR3, the full variable domain is KAGVTQTPRYLIKTRGQQVTLSCSPISGHRSVSWYQQTPGQGLQFLFEYFSETQRNKGNFPGRFSGRQFSNSRSEMNVSTLELGDSALYLCASKPDGNTEAFFGQGTRLTVV.

J is TRBJ1-6 and V is TRBV28; TRBD1 is a possible D gene (5 bases). This CDR3 is built from 16 residues. Trimming shortened V by 7 bases and J by 10 bases, and 23 bases separated the two germline ends. Germline V gene data show CDR1 as MDHEN and CDR2 as SYDVKM. The CDR3 sequence: CASTPGLGEFWSPLHF. The CDR3 coding sequence is TGTGCCAGCACCCCTGGCTTAGGGGAGTTTTGGTCACCCCTCCACTTT.

The chain joins TRBV27 to TRBJ2-5, with D perhaps matching TRBD1 (6 bases). Trimming removed 5 bases at V and 4 bases at J, with 11 bases between. CDR1 is MNHEY, CDR2 SMNVEV, per germline (reference sequence). The CDR3 totals 13 residues. The CDR3: CASSPTRGETQYF. CDR3 bases: TGTGCCAGCAGTCCGACCAGGGGAGAGACCCAGTACTTC.

As regards this clone: This specimen includes other DNA sequences encoding the same CDR3. This chain uses TRBV9 with TRBJ2-3, with D possibly TRBD1 on 5 matching bases. Germline V gives CDR1 SGDLS, CDR2 YYNGEE. V shed 0 bases and J shed 0 bases, with 8 bases lying between them. This CDR3 contains 15 residues. The DNA of the CDR3 is TGTGCCAGCAGCGTAGGGGGCCGTAGCACAGATACGCAGTATTTT. This gives the protein CASSVGGRSTDTQYF.

This clone has just a few counts. The chain employs TRBV4-1 and TRBJ2-1; TRBD2 agrees at 7 bases. V was pared by 4 bases and J by 6 bases, with 15 bases of the junction left unmatched. CDR3 length equals 17 residues. Germline V CDR1 and CDR2: MGHRA, YSYEKL. CDR3: CASSRGGLASLGNEQFF. The CDR3 DNA sequence: TGCGCCAGCAGCCGCGGGGGTTTAGCGTCCCTGGGCAATGAGCAGTTCTTC.

This clone was recorded only once. This chain links TRBV2 with TRBJ1-6; no reliable D call. Germline CDR1 and CDR2: SNHLY and FYNNEI. The CDR3 extends over 14 amino acids. V lost 6 bases to trimming and J lost 7 bases, with 13 bases between them. CDR3: CASRMTETNSPLHF. CDR3 coding DNA: TGTGCCAGCAGGATGACGGAGACAAATTCACCCCTCCACTTT.

This clone was seen only once. V usage is TRBV28 and J usage is TRBJ2-7; TRBD1 might be the D (6 bases). Trimming stripped 6 bases from V and 3 bases from J, with 12 bases between. Germline V gene lookup returns CDR1 MDHEN and CDR2 SYDVKM. There are 13 residues in the CDR3. Here the CDR3 reads CASSNPQGYEQYF. The CDR3 coding sequence is TGTGCCAGCAGCAACCCACAGGGCTACGAGCAGTACTTC.

The rearrangement links TRBV27 to TRBJ1-3; a weak D match, TRBD1 (6 bases). The V gene lost 9 bases and the J gene lost 1 base, with 16 bases spanning the gap. There are 15 residues in the CDR3. CDR1 is MNHEY, CDR2 SMNVEV, per germline (reference sequence). In DNA form, the CDR3 reads TGTGCCAGTAGGGACACCGGACGGTCTGGAAACACCATATATTTT. It encodes CASRDTGRSGNTIYF.

This chain uses TRBV10-3 with TRBJ1-1, with TRBD1 identical over 7 bases. J gave up 1 base and V 9 bases, and 5 bases lay outside the gene matches. CDR1 is ENHRY, CDR2 SYGVKD, per germline. This CDR3 comprises 13 residues. This chain's CDR3 is CAIGGTENTEAFF. CDR3 coding DNA: TGTGCCATTGGTGGGACAGAGAACACTGAAGCTTTCTTT.

The CDR3 coding sequence is TGTGCCAGTAGTCCTAGCGGGAGCGGCGAGCAGTACTTC. Encoded protein: CASSPSGSGEQYF. V and J are TRBV19 and TRBJ2-7; 10 bases are a match to TRBD2. The germline V gene has CDR1 LNHDA and CDR2 SQIVND (reference sequence). V was clipped by 5 bases and J by 6 bases; unmatched bases: 4. The CDR3 spans 13 residues.

This clone came up many times. The J gene is TRBJ1-4, the V gene TRBV14; D is unresolved. This CDR3 contains 14 residues. Germline V lookup: CDR1 SGHDN, CDR2 FVKESK. V lost 4 bases and J 5 bases, leaving 11 bases between the germline ends. The CDR3 protein is CASSRDIRNEKLFF. CDR3 coding DNA: TGTGCCAGCAGCCGAGACATCAGAAATGAAAAACTGTTTTTT.

The chain is built from TRBV5-1 and TRBJ2-7; possibly TRBD1 or TRBD2 for D (7 bases each). Looked up from germline, CDR1 is SGHRS and CDR2 is YFSETQ. The CDR3 consists of 18 residues. Trimming left V 0 bases short and J 3 bases short, with 22 bases between. The CDR3 spells CASSLAPSGDRRFYEQYF. Here the CDR3 DNA reads TGCGCCAGCAGCTTGGCCCCCAGCGGGGACAGACGATTCTACGAGCAGTACTTC.

V and J are TRBV5-6 and TRBJ2-3; 11 nucleotides agree with TRBD2. This CDR3 comprises 15 residues. With 3 bases clipped from V and 7 bases from J, the junction kept 7 bases outside the gene matches. Germline V gene data show CDR1 as SGHDT and CDR2 as YYEEEE. The CDR3 reads CASSSGTSGGYTQYF. The CDR3 bases are TGTGCCAGCAGCTCGGGGACTAGCGGAGGATATACGCAGTATTTT.

About this clone: The sample holds other DNA sequences that translate to the same CDR3. The V gene is TRBV30, the J gene TRBJ1-5; D uncertain. Germline V gives CDR1 GTSNPN, CDR2 SVGIG (reference sequence). V shed 0 bases and J shed 2 bases, with 5 bases lying between them. The CDR3 covers 13 residues. The CDR3 DNA reads TGTGCCTGGAGTGTTTTAGGCAATCAGCCCCAGCATTTT. Translated: CAWSVLGNQPQHF.

The chain recombines TRBV11-3 with TRBJ2-2; 11 bases align to TRBD1. The CDR3 runs to 18 residues. With 5 bases clipped from V and 6 bases from J, the junction kept 14 bases outside the gene matches. CDR1 is SGHNT and CDR2 is YENEEA in the germline V gene. The CDR3 DNA reads as TGTGCCAGCAGCGCAACCTCCCGTCCGGGACAGGGGGCCGGGGAGCTGTTTTTT. Encoded protein: CASSATSRPGQGAGELFF.

V and J are TRBV19 and TRBJ2-7, with 10 bases identical to TRBD1. V dropped 5 bases and J dropped 3; count of bases not matched to a gene: 10. CDR3 size: 16 residues. Germline V gene sequence: CDR1 LNHDA, CDR2 SQIVND (reference sequence). CDR3 nucleotide sequence: TGTGCCAGTAGTTTCCGCGGGGACAGGGGAGACTACGAGCAGTACTTC. This codes for CASSFRGDRGDYEQYF.

This clone appeared a few times. The V call is TRBV2, the J call TRBJ1-2, with D perhaps TRBD1 (5 bases). Trimming took 6 bases from V and 8 from J, leaving 10 bases between them. CDR1 is SNHLY, CDR2 FYNNEI, per germline. There are 11 residues in the CDR3. CDR3 in amino acids: CASSREWGYTF. The CDR3 nucleotides read TGTGCCAGCAGCAGGGAGTGGGGCTACACCTTC.

This clone showed up just a few times. Other DNA sequences of this sample code for an identical CDR3. V usage is TRBV5-1 and J usage is TRBJ2-3; 8 nucleotides match TRBD2. CDR1 SGHRS and CDR2 YFSETQ come from the germline V gene. The V segment lost 3 bases and the J segment 3 bases; nucleotides outside the gene matches: 3. The CDR3 sequence is 14 residues long. DNA of the CDR3: TGCGCCAGCAGCTCGGGACTAGTGACAGATACGCAGTATTTT. This translates into CASSSGLVTDTQYF.